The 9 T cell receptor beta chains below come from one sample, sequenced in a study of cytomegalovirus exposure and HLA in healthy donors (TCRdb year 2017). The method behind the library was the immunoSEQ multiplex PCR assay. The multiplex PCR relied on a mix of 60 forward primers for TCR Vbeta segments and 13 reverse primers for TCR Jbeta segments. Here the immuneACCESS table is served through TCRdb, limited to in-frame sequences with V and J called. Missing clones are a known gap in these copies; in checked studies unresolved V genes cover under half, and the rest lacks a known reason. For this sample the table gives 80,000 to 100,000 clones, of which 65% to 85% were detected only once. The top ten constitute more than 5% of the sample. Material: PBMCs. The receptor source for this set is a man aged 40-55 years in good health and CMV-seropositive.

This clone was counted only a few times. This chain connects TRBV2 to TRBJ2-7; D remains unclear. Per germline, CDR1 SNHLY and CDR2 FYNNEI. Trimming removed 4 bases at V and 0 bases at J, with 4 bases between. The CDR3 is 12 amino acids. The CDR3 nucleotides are TGTGCCAGCAGTGCTCTCTCCTACGAGCAGTACTTC. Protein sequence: CASSALSYEQYF.

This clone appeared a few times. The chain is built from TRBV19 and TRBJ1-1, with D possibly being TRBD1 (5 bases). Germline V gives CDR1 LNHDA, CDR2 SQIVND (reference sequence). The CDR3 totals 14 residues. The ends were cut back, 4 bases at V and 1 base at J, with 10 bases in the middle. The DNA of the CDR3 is TGTGCCAGTAGTACCAGGGAGGAGAACACTGAAGCTTTCTTT. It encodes CASSTREENTEAFF.

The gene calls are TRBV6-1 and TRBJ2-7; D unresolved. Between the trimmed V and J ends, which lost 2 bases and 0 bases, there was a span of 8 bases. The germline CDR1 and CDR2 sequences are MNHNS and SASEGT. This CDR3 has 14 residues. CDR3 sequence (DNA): TGTGCCAGCAGTGAAATGGGCTTCTCCTACGAGCAGTACTTC. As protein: CASSEMGFSYEQYF.

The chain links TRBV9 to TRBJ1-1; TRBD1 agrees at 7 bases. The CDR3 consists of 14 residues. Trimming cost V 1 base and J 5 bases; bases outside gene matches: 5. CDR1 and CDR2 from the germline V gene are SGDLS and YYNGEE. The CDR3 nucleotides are TGTGCCAGCAGCGTAACTCCAGGGGGGACTGAAGCTTTCTTT. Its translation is CASSVTPGGTEAFF.

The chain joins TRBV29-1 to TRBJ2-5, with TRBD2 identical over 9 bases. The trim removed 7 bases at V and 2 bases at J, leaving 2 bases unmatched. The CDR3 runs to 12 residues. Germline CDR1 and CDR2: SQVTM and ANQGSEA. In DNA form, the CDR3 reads TGCAGCGCGACTAGCGGACAAGAGACCCAGTACTTC. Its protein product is CSATSGQETQYF.

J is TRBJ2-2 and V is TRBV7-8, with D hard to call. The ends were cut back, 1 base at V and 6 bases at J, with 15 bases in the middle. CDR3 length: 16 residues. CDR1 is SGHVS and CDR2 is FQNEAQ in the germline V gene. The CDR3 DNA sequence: TGTGCCAGCAGCTTAGTGGCCCCCGGCGGTCCCGGGGAGCTGTTTTTT. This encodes CASSLVAPGGPGELFF.

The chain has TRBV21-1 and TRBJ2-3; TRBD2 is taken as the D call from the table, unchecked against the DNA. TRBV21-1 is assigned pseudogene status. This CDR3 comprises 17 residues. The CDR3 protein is CASRPRGALSGTDTQYF. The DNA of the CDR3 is TGTGCCAGCAGGCCTCGGGGGGCGCTGTCGGGCACAGATACGCAGTATTTT.

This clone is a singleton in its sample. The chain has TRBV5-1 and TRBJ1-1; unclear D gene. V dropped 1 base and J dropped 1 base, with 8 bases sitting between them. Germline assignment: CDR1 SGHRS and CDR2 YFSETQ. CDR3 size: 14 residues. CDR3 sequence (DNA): TGCGCCAGCAGCTTGTCGTTTCCGAACACTGAAGCTTTCTTT. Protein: CASSLSFPNTEAFF. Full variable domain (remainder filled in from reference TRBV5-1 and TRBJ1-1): KAGVTQTPRYLIKTRGQQVTLSCSPISGHRSVSWYQQTPGQGLQFLFEYFSETQRNKGNFPGRFSGRQFSNSRSEMNVSTLELGDSALYLCASSLSFPNTEAFFGQGTRLTVV.

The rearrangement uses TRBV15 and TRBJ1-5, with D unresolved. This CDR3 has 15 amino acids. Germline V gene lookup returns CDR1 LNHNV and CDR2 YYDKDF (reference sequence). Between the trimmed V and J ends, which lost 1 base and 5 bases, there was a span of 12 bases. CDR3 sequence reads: CATSRVRSGDQPQHF. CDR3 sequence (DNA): TGTGCCACCAGCAGAGTTCGGTCGGGAGATCAGCCCCAGCATTTT.